Shown below are 15 T cell receptor beta chains from a single sample sequenced in a study of blood T cell repertoires in COVID-19. Clones were sequenced by immunoSEQ multiplex PCR, and TCRdb holds only the in-frame ones, with some missing. Of 250,000 to 300,000 clones in the sample, 83% were seen once. Sequenced sample: peripheral blood. These receptors all come from a man older than 75 with acute or convalescent COVID-19.

The rearrangement uses TRBV2 and TRBJ2-7; D may be TRBD2 (5 bases). V shed 4 bases and J shed 3 bases, with 16 bases lying between them. The CDR3 has 15 amino acids. Germline CDR1 and CDR2: SNHLY and FYNNEI. CDR3 sequence (DNA): TGTGCCAGCAGTGCAGAGGGTCTATCAAACTACGAGCAGTACTTC. This gives the protein CASSAEGLSNYEQYF.

This clone is a singleton in its sample. V and J are TRBV14 and TRBJ2-7, with 9 bases identical to TRBD1. Germline values: CDR1 SGHDN, CDR2 FVKESK. J lost 1 base, V lost 1 base, and 8 bases had no gene match. The CDR3 totals 17 residues. CDR3 in amino acids: CASSQGPGQGPSYEQYF. The CDR3 bases are TGTGCCAGCAGCCAAGGGCCGGGACAGGGACCTTCCTACGAGCAGTACTTC.

J is TRBJ2-4 and V is TRBV27; no reliable D call. The CDR3 covers 14 residues. Germline loops: CDR1 MNHEY, CDR2 SMNVEV (reference sequence). V was trimmed by 5 bases and J by 1 base, leaving 9 bases between them. The DNA for the CDR3 is TGTGCCAGCAGTCCGTCCGGGGCCAAAAACATTCAGTACTTC. Translation: CASSPSGAKNIQYF.

V usage is TRBV9 and J usage is TRBJ2-3; weak D call: TRBD2 (5 bases). This CDR3 has 17 residues. CDR1 SGDLS and CDR2 YYNGEE come from the germline V gene. The V gene lost 1 base and the J gene lost 2 bases, with 17 bases spanning the gap. This chain's CDR3 is CASSVTPPGSPTDTQYF. CDR3 DNA sequence: TGTGCCAGCAGCGTAACCCCCCCGGGGAGCCCCACAGATACGCAGTATTTT.

The chain employs TRBV7-2 and TRBJ1-5; 10 bases align to TRBD1. This CDR3 has 15 residues. Germline-derived CDR1 and CDR2 are SGHTA and FQGNSA. The ends lost 2 bases at V and 6 bases at J; junction bases unmatched: 4. Here the CDR3 reads CASSLRGQGTQPQHF. The CDR3 nucleotides are TGTGCCAGCAGCTTACGGGGACAGGGGACTCAGCCCCAGCATTTT.

The chain couples TRBV5-1 to TRBJ2-7; 7 nucleotides agree with TRBD1. The CDR3 sequence is 18 residues long. Germline CDR1 and CDR2: SGHRS and YFSETQ. The V and J ends lost 4 bases and 2 bases, in that order; junction bases with no gene match: 18. The CDR3, as DNA: TGCGCCAGCAGCCCCAAGAGGAGGCAGACAGGGACCACCTACGAGCAGTACTTC. It is translated as CASSPKRRQTGTTYEQYF.

The CDR3 bases are TGTGCCAGCAGTGAAGGGAGGGCATGGGATAGCTCCTACGAGCAGTACTTC. This sequence encodes CASSEGRAWDSSYEQYF. The chain joins TRBV6-1 to TRBJ2-7; possible D gene TRBD2, 6 bases. V was clipped by 1 base and J by 0 bases, with 16 bases between them. The CDR3 spans 17 residues. Germline V gene lookup returns CDR1 MNHNS and CDR2 SASEGT.

The CDR3 protein is CASSIGADFSYEQYF. CDR3 coding DNA: TGTGCCAGTAGTATAGGAGCGGATTTCAGCTACGAGCAGTACTTC. This chain connects TRBV19 to TRBJ2-7; tentatively, D is TRBD2 (5 bases). The V end lost 1 base, the J end lost 3 bases, and 13 bases lay between the germline ends. CDR1 is LNHDA, CDR2 SQIVND, per germline (reference sequence). CDR3 length: 15 amino acids.

This clone occurred a few times. The chain combines TRBV27 with TRBJ2-1; 8 bases are shared with TRBD2. The germline V gene encodes CDR1 MNHEY and CDR2 SMNVEV (reference sequence). This CDR3 is 15 amino acids long. Germline trimming cut 4 bases from V and 1 base from J; bases unmatched to any gene: 3. The CDR3: CASSYVAGSYNEQFF. Here the CDR3 DNA reads TGTGCCAGCAGTTACGTAGCGGGATCCTACAATGAGCAGTTCTTC.

CDR3 sequence: CASSPLDTQYF. DNA for the CDR3: TGTGCCAGCAGCCCATTGGATACGCAGTATTTT. This chain connects TRBV28 to TRBJ2-3; D remains unclear. The V gene's germline CDR1 is MDHEN and CDR2 SYDVKM. Trimming took 6 bases from V and 6 from J, leaving 7 bases between them. The CDR3 runs to 11 residues.

The rearrangement uses TRBV5-4 and TRBJ2-3, with 12 nucleotides matching TRBD2. V lost 4 bases and J lost 3; bases outside the gene matches: 6. This CDR3 has 16 residues. Germline assignment: CDR1 SGHNT and CDR2 YYREEE (reference sequence). CDR3 sequence reads: CASSARLAGVTDTQYF. Here the CDR3 DNA reads TGTGCCAGCAGCGCCCGACTAGCGGGAGTTACAGATACGCAGTATTTT.

The chain uses TRBV20-1 and TRBJ2-7; 9 positions agree with TRBD1. The length of the CDR3 is 11 residues. J gave up 7 bases and V 3 bases, and 1 base lay outside the gene matches. The germline V gene encodes CDR1 DFQATT and CDR2 SNEGSKA (reference sequence). The CDR3 is CSARTGGEQYF. The CDR3, as DNA: TGCAGTGCTAGGACAGGGGGTGAGCAGTACTTC.

The rearrangement links TRBV27 to TRBJ1-6; a possible D gene is TRBD1 (5 bases). Looked up from germline, CDR1 is MNHEY and CDR2 is SMNVEV (reference sequence). CDR3 length equals 15 residues. V lost 6 bases and J lost 6, with 15 bases in between. The CDR3, as DNA: TGTGCCAGCAGGTCCACAGGAACTCTTAATTCACCCCTCCACTTT. Its protein product is CASRSTGTLNSPLHF.

The V and J genes are TRBV3-1 (or the pseudogene TRBV3-2) and TRBJ2-7; D uncertain. CDR3 length: 14 amino acids. Trimming left V 1 base short and J 5 bases short, with 12 bases between. Per the germline V gene, CDR1 is LGHDT and CDR2 is YNNKEL (reference sequence). CDR3 nucleotides: TGTGCCAGCAGCCAAGTTTGGTCAGGTCACGAGCAGTACTTC. Amino acids: CASSQVWSGHEQYF.

This chain uses TRBV6-5 with TRBJ1-6; D not resolved. Germline CDR1 and CDR2: MNHEY and SVGAGI. The CDR3 is 12 amino acids. V lost 8 bases and J lost 6, with 8 bases in between. In nucleotides, the CDR3 is TGTGCCAGCGCGTGGTTTAATTCACCCCTCCACTTT. Amino acid sequence: CASAWFNSPLHF.